These 22 T cell receptor beta chains originate from one sample sequenced in a study of persistence of HIV-infected CD4 T cells. Antigen specificity for these receptors is unknown. This was the immunoSEQ version 4 assay in survey mode. Here immunoSEQ multiplex PCR was the method, and the copy in TCRdb shows in-frame clones only, minus some. This sample has tens of thousands of clones, with under 85% found just once. The stimulus was lysate of CMV-infected fibroblasts, around 9.3 ug/mL. CD40L-negative CD69-negative CD45RO-high memory CD4+ T cells were sorted as populations depleted of antigen-responding cells. The source was CD4+ T cells sorted from PBMCs after approximately 19-hour stimulation, collected from a patient who received antiretroviral therapy. The receptors here all came from an adult man with HIV who was CMV-seropositive.

This clone was seen more than once but under ten times. The V and J genes are TRBV19 and TRBJ2-3; 7 nucleotides line up with TRBD1. With V trimmed by 6 bases and J by 0 bases, 3 bases remained unmatched. The length of the CDR3 is 14 residues. Germline assignment: CDR1 LNHDA and CDR2 SQIVND (reference sequence). The CDR3: CASSRTGSTDTQYF. The CDR3 nucleotides are TGTGCCAGTAGCAGGACAGGAAGCACAGATACGCAGTATTTT.

The chain couples TRBV6-5 to TRBJ1-1; unclear D gene. Germline V gene data show CDR1 as MNHEY and CDR2 as SVGAGI. Trimming pared 0 bases from V and 1 base from J, leaving 9 bases between. The CDR3 spans 15 residues. The DNA of the CDR3 is TGTGCCAGCAGTTACTCAACGGGGTCGAACACTGAAGCTTTCTTT. Amino acids: CASSYSTGSNTEAFF.

The rearrangement uses TRBV5-8 and TRBJ2-5; D gene ambiguous. In germline, CDR1 is SGHTS, CDR2 YDEGEE. The CDR3 has 11 residues. V was pared by 3 bases and J by 7 bases, with 7 bases between. Written as DNA, the CDR3 is TGTGCCAGCAGCTCGTTTGGGACCCAGTACTTC. As protein: CASSSFGTQYF.

The chain couples TRBV6-1 to TRBJ2-2, with D tentatively TRBD2 (6 bases). V was shortened by 2 bases and J by 7 bases, with 17 bases between the two germline ends. The germline V gene encodes CDR1 MNHNS and CDR2 SASEGT. The CDR3 length is 16 residues. CDR3 DNA: TGTGCCAGCAGTGAATCCTCCGGGACTCAAGGCGGGGAGCTGTTTTTT. Amino acid sequence: CASSESSGTQGGELFF.

The chain carries TRBV5-1 and TRBJ2-7, with TRBD1 identical over 8 bases. V gave up 5 bases and J gave up 3 bases; unmatched junction bases: 10. This CDR3 region has 15 residues. The germline gives CDR1 SGHRS, CDR2 YFSETQ. The CDR3 sequence is CASSSVTGAGYEQYF. The DNA for the CDR3 is TGCGCCAGCAGTTCCGTGACAGGGGCGGGCTACGAGCAGTACTTC.

CDR3 sequence (DNA): TGTGCCAGTAGGGATATAGCGGGAGGGCCTTGGAACAACAATGAGCAGTTCTTC. As protein: CASRDIAGGPWNNNEQFF. J is TRBJ2-1 and V is TRBV19, with 11 positions matching TRBD2. J gave up 5 bases and V 6 bases, and 15 bases lay outside the gene matches. The germline gives CDR1 LNHDA, CDR2 SQIVND (reference sequence). The CDR3 loop spans 18 amino acids.

This chain's CDR3 is CASSSGRISAREQYF. CDR3 in DNA: TGTGCCAGCAGCTCGGGGAGGATCTCTGCTAGGGAGCAGTACTTC. The V gene is TRBV3-1 (or the pseudogene TRBV3-2), the J gene TRBJ2-7; the D gene is possibly TRBD2 (6 bases). Germline CDR1 is LGHDT and CDR2 is YNNKEL (reference sequence). The CDR3 spans 15 residues. V was trimmed by 5 bases and J by 7 bases, leaving 21 bases between them.

The V gene is TRBV7-9, the J gene TRBJ2-7, with D perhaps TRBD1 (6 bases). The CDR3 sequence is 15 residues long. Germline CDR1 and CDR2: SEHNR and FQNEAQ (reference sequence). Trimming took off 6 bases at V and 3 bases at J, with 18 bases between the two ends. The CDR3 loop reads CASSPPRGGIYEQYF. The CDR3 nucleotides are TGTGCCAGCAGTCCGCCCAGGGGCGGAATCTACGAGCAGTACTTC. Looking up the rest from reference TRBV7-9 and TRBJ2-7 gives the full variable domain: DTGVSQNPRHKITKRGQNVTFRCDPISEHNRLYWYRQTLGQGPEFLTYFQNEAQLEKSRLLSDRFSAERPKGSFSTLEIQRTEQGDSAMYLCASSPPRGGIYEQYFGPGTRLTVT.

V usage is TRBV18 and J usage is TRBJ1-1; D is unresolved. Germline values: CDR1 KGHSH, CDR2 LQKENI. V was pared by 1 base and J by 1 base, with 10 bases between. This CDR3 has 15 amino acids. CDR3 amino acids: CASSPQARRNTEAFF. The CDR3 DNA is TGTGCCAGCTCACCACAGGCCAGAAGGAACACTGAAGCTTTCTTT.

The chain joins TRBV30 to TRBJ2-1; 10 nucleotides agree with TRBD2. Looked up from germline, CDR1 is GTSNPN and CDR2 is SVGIG (reference sequence). The CDR3 runs to 16 residues. The trim removed 2 bases at V and 6 bases at J, leaving 10 bases unmatched. CDR3 protein: CAWSSYPSGGINEQFF. The CDR3, as DNA: TGTGCCTGGAGTTCATATCCTAGCGGGGGCATCAATGAGCAGTTCTTC. The full variable domain, with the rest looked up from reference TRBV30 and TRBJ2-1, is SQTIHQWPATLVQPVGSPLSLECTVEGTSNPNLYWYRQAAGRGLQLLFYSVGIGQISSEVPQNLSASRPQDRQFILSSKKLLLSDSGFYLCAWSSYPSGGINEQFFGPGTRLTVL.

The gene calls are TRBV5-1 and TRBJ1-2; 7 bases fit TRBD1. Germline V CDR1 and CDR2: SGHRS, YFSETQ. This CDR3 has 14 amino acids. V dropped 4 bases and J dropped 4; count of bases not matched to a gene: 7. The CDR3: CASSPGTAFYGYTF. The DNA for the CDR3 is TGCGCCAGCAGCCCCGGGACAGCATTCTATGGCTACACCTTC.

This rearrangement joins TRBV7-2 to TRBJ1-5; 9 bases line up with TRBD1. Per germline, CDR1 SGHTA and CDR2 FQGNSA. V shed 2 bases and J 4 bases; nucleotides not matched to a gene: 6. This CDR3 region has 16 residues. CDR3 in DNA: TGTGCCAGCAGCTTAATAGGACAGGGGATAAATCAGCCCCAGCATTTT. Amino acids: CASSLIGQGINQPQHF.

J is TRBJ2-4 and V is TRBV27, with 7 bases aligning to TRBD2. The CDR3 consists of 16 residues. Germline CDR1 is MNHEY and CDR2 is SMNVEV (reference sequence). The V gene end was trimmed by 5 bases and the J gene end by 4 bases; junction bases not matched to a gene: 11. CDR3 region: CASSPLSPGGKNIQYF. DNA of the CDR3: TGTGCCAGCAGTCCACTCTCCCCGGGGGGAAAAAACATTCAGTACTTC.

The genes are TRBV3-1 (or the pseudogene TRBV3-2) and TRBJ2-1; 10 bases match TRBD2. The ends lost 3 bases at V and 5 bases at J; junction bases unmatched: 7. This CDR3 contains 16 residues. Germline V gives CDR1 LGHDT, CDR2 YNNKEL (reference sequence). CDR3 coding DNA: TGTGCCAGCAGCCATGCGTTGCTAGCGGGAGACAATGAGCAGTTCTTC. It encodes CASSHALLAGDNEQFF.

The V gene is TRBV7-2, the J gene TRBJ1-1; TRBD1 aligns across 7 bases. The junction had 6 bases not matched to a gene; V was cut back by 5 bases and J by 3 bases. The CDR3 loop spans 14 amino acids. CDR1 is SGHTA, CDR2 FQGNSA, per germline. CDR3 loop: CASSPNRGYTEAFF. Here the CDR3 DNA reads TGTGCCAGCAGCCCGAACAGGGGATACACTGAAGCTTTCTTT.

This clone was found a few times. This chain joins TRBV7-2 and TRBJ1-1; unclear D gene. V gave up 1 base and J gave up 1 base, with 10 bases separating them. The CDR3 is 15 amino acids. CDR1 and CDR2 (germline): SGHTA, FQGNSA. CDR3 DNA: TGTGCCAGCAGCTTAGAGGGCAGCCCGAACACTGAAGCTTTCTTT. It is translated as CASSLEGSPNTEAFF.

The chain recombines TRBV7-3 with TRBJ2-1, with D maybe TRBD1 (5 bases). Trimming removed 5 bases at V and 9 bases at J, with 11 bases between. There are 12 residues in the CDR3. Germline CDR1 reads SGHTA; CDR2 reads FQGTGA. CDR3 in DNA: TGTGCCAGCAGCCGATCGCAGGGTGAGCAGTTCTTC. It codes for CASSRSQGEQFF.

The chain links TRBV9 to TRBJ1-2; D ambiguous. The V end was cut by 0 bases, the J end by 2 bases, with 17 bases between. This CDR3 comprises 17 residues. CDR1 and CDR2 from the germline V gene are SGDLS and YYNGEE. The CDR3 is CASSVGMAAHGNYGYTF. In DNA form, the CDR3 reads TGTGCCAGCAGCGTAGGGATGGCGGCACACGGGAACTATGGCTACACCTTC.

This clone was picked up a small number of times. The chain couples TRBV4-1 to TRBJ1-6; D gene unclear. Trimming left V 4 bases short and J 7 bases short, with 17 bases between. The germline CDR1 and CDR2 sequences are MGHRA and YSYEKL. The CDR3 covers 16 residues. CDR3 in amino acids: CASSPRGYPENSPLHF. CDR3 bases: TGCGCCAGCAGCCCCCGAGGGTACCCGGAGAATTCACCCCTCCACTTT.

This clone appeared a few times. The rearrangement uses TRBV4-2 and TRBJ1-2; tentative D call: TRBD1 (5 bases). The germline V gene has CDR1 LGHNA and CDR2 YNFKEQ. This CDR3 is built from 14 residues. Trimming stripped 0 bases from V and 6 bases from J, with 11 bases between. CDR3 nucleotides: TGTGCCAGCAGCCAAGACCCCCAGGGTCATGGCTACACCTTC. Translated, it gives CASSQDPQGHGYTF.

This clone was counted between two and nine times. The CDR3 protein is CAWSVQGLQETQYF. The CDR3 region has the DNA TGTGCCTGGAGTGTACAGGGACTCCAAGAGACCCAGTACTTC. The chain combines TRBV30 with TRBJ2-5, with D possibly called TRBD1 or TRBD2 (6 bases each). Germline assignment: CDR1 GTSNPN and CDR2 SVGIG (reference sequence). V lost 0 bases to trimming and J lost 1 base, with 9 bases between them. The CDR3 contains 14 residues.

V usage is TRBV5-1 and J usage is TRBJ2-6; tentative D call: TRBD1 (6 bases). Trimming took 3 bases from V and 0 from J, leaving 13 bases between them. Per germline, CDR1 SGHRS and CDR2 YFSETQ. This CDR3 spans 17 amino acids. The CDR3 loop reads CASSSPGVGSGANVLTF. The CDR3 DNA reads TGCGCCAGCAGCTCGCCAGGGGTAGGCTCTGGGGCCAACGTCCTGACTTTC.